This T cell receptor (beta chain) is from a study of T cell repertoires in cytomegalovirus infection. Study-wide background: Matching HLA type and CMV infection were both indicated by public TCR beta signatures.

This CDR3 is 15 amino acids long. With 4 bases clipped from V and 2 bases from J, the junction kept 6 bases outside the gene matches. CDR1 SGHRS and CDR2 YFSETQ come from the germline V gene. Points from the study as a whole: HLA-C-restricted, CMV-specific TCR beta clonotypes were dominant ex vivo.

In its sample, this clonotype was seen a few times. The antigen remains unidentified. Via MiXCR, TCRdb re-called the reads, giving one row per CDR3 protein. The sample consists of 300,000 to 400,000 distinct CDR3 sequences, over 15% of them appearing once. The sequencing input was PBMCs. The receptor was isolated from a human donor in good health (CMV status not recorded). Some clones in this sample may be carry-over from other donors' samples. The chain uses TRBV5-1 and TRBJ2-7; 10 bases fit TRBD1. The CDR3 sequence is CASSPRDRGTYEQYF. The DNA for the CDR3 is TGCGCCAGCAGCCCGCGGGACAGGGGTACCTACGAGCAGTACTTC. Full variable domain (missing parts from reference TRBV5-1 and TRBJ2-7): KAGVTQTPRYLIKTRGQQVTLSCSPISGHRSVSWYQQTPGQGLQFLFEYFSETQRNKGNFPGRFSGRQFSNSRSEMNVSTLELGDSALYLCASSPRDRGTYEQYFGPGTRLTVT.